This T cell receptor (beta chain) was obtained from a study of identical twins (dated by TCRdb to about 2016). Background for the entire study: The study deep-sequenced TCR alpha and beta repertoires from monozygotic twins, unrelated adults of various ages and cord blood to test whether fetal clonotypes persist. To rule out contamination, replicate twin experiments were performed at different times with different library preparation protocols.

Every donor in the study was a healthy Caucasian. The twin cohort comprised three pairs of female monozygotic twins, all aged roughly 18 to 30 years. The RNA used for TCR libraries was isolated from peripheral blood mononuclear cells. From V the trimming removes 4 bases and from J it removes 7 bases, while the gene matches leave 17 bases of the junction unaccounted for. CDR1 and CDR2, per the germline V gene (reference sequence), are LGHDT and YNNKEL. Its CDR3 holds 19 amino acids, cysteine through phenylalanine. Of the read, only the CDR3 DNA is kept; its 57 bases are in frame from base 1. Broader findings and caveats from the paper: Conclusions relied on cross-sectional statistical analysis, since the same donors could not be followed over many years. Invariant T cells such as MAIT and iNKT could partly confound zero-insertion analyses, though diverse VJ usage argued against this for most clonotypes. In monozygotic twins, recombination models systematically underestimated out-of-frame TCR alpha sharing, but the models matched the sharing seen between unrelated individuals. Fewer insertions were carried by abundant cord blood beta clonotypes; a weaker similar trend was observed in young adult naive repertoires, while no such trend was observed in memory repertoires. Compared with coincidental sharing between unrelated individuals, out-of-frame TCR alpha sequences shared between twins showed an excess of sequences with low generation probability. A weaker excess of twin sharing was found in beta out-of-frame sequences because the signal-to-noise ratio was lowered by fewer shared sequences.

Receptor libraries were prepared by 5' RACE. Sequenced on an Illumina HiSeq 2000. Template switching added a universal primer binding site, and the final cDNA carried a unique molecular identifier that allowed TCR cDNA molecules to be counted accurately. Specific primers in the conserved constant-segment region were used to synthesize first-strand cDNA for TCR alpha and beta chains. To control for contamination, each cDNA library was double barcoded with a SMART-Mk sample barcode plus Illumina barcodes. Two successive PCR steps introduced TruSeq adapter sequences along with Illumina sample barcodes. TCR alpha and beta cDNA libraries were sequenced on the Illumina HiSeq platform with custom primers. For the original study's pipeline: MiGEC was used to process raw reads and extract unique molecular identifiers, and MiXCR was used to find CDR3 positions. Recombination models were inferred per individual with the repgenHMM and IGoR tools using an EM algorithm. The analysis of shared clonotypes was done with the tcR package in R, with sharing normalized by the product of cloneset sizes. To study raw recombination without the effects of thymic and clonal selection, out-of-frame nonproductive sequences were analyzed. TCRdb reran the public reads through fastp at Q25 and MiXCR, keeping productive beta chains. Identical CDR3 proteins give one entry, which carries the most common genes and DNA. Clone size and V and J calls follow TCRdb, not the original study. This sample gives roughly 570,000 distinct CDR3 sequences in total; approximately 10% of them show up just once. The biggest ten clones account for approximately 3% of the sample.

Many counts were recorded for this clonotype. Its binding antigen is unknown. One base away there is no much larger clone; base qualities are not given. The same sample was also studied in work on yellow fever vaccine responses in identical twins. Per the second study: The T cell response to vaccination in identical twins was reported by the authors to appear partly convergent and partly personalized. Focusing on identical twins, the study followed the T cell clones that responded to the vaccine, and did so with precision.

The receptor was derived from a woman aged 18 to 35 in good health. Sequencing was performed on PBMCs. The chain is assembled from TRBV3-1 and TRBJ2-7; 15 middle bases align to TRBD2. The bases are TGTGCCAGCAGCCGTCGGGGGACTAGCGGGGGGAGTAGTCCGGTGGAGCAGTACTTC. Its translation reads: CASSRRGTSGGSSPVEQYF.